Following are 30 T cell receptor beta chains from one sample sequenced in a study of blood T cell repertoires in COVID-19. Here immunoSEQ multiplex PCR was the method, and the copy in TCRdb shows in-frame clones only, minus some. The table lists roughly 300,000 clones, over 75% of them singletons. The specimen sequenced was peripheral blood. The receptors stem from a woman aged 50 to 60 who had recovered from COVID-19.

V gene TRBV11-2 combines with J gene TRBJ1-1, with 7 bases aligning to TRBD1. Germline values: CDR1 SGHAT, CDR2 FQNNGV. The CDR3 runs to 14 residues. J gave up 4 bases and V 6 bases, and 8 bases lay outside the gene matches. The CDR3 protein is CASSREAGGTEAFF. CDR3 nucleotide sequence: TGTGCCAGCAGTCGAGAGGCAGGGGGCACTGAAGCTTTCTTT.

The V call is TRBV14, the J call TRBJ2-7; 12 nucleotides agree with TRBD2. The CDR3 consists of 14 residues. V lost 6 bases and J lost 8; bases outside the gene matches: 8. CDR1 and CDR2 (germline): SGHDN, FVKESK. Written as DNA, the CDR3 is TGTGCCAGCAGGGGTAGACTAGCGGGGGACCAGCAGTACTTC. Protein: CASRGRLAGDQQYF.

V is TRBV18 and J is TRBJ1-1; 9 bases fit TRBD1. Germline trimming cut 5 bases from V and 5 bases from J; bases unmatched to any gene: 9. The CDR3 has 15 amino acids. The germline V gene has CDR1 KGHSH and CDR2 LQKENI. CDR3 in amino acids: CASSSAGTGRTEAFF. CDR3 in DNA: TGTGCCAGCTCATCCGCCGGGACAGGGAGAACTGAAGCTTTCTTT.

The chain is built from TRBV18 and TRBJ1-1, with D perhaps TRBD1 (5 bases). The germline V gene encodes CDR1 KGHSH and CDR2 LQKENI. The CDR3 loop spans 15 amino acids. Trimming pared 1 base from V and 1 base from J, leaving 10 bases between. The CDR3, as DNA: TGTGCCAGCTCACCACGTAACACAGGGAACACTGAAGCTTTCTTT. Translated: CASSPRNTGNTEAFF.

This clone was recorded only once. V is TRBV14 and J is TRBJ2-5, with a weak D call TRBD1 (5 bases). The CDR3 has 13 amino acids. V shed 0 bases and J shed 7 bases, with 9 bases lying between them. Germline CDR1 is SGHDN and CDR2 is FVKESK. In DNA, the CDR3 is TGTGCCAGCAGCCAAGACCTTAGGGGGACCCAGTACTTC. The encoded protein is CASSQDLRGTQYF.

The chain joins TRBV30 to TRBJ1-1; D unclear. The CDR3 is 13 residues long. Germline CDR1 and CDR2: GTSNPN and SVGIG (reference sequence). Trimming pared 0 bases from V and 4 bases from J, leaving 9 bases between. CDR3 bases: TGTGCCTGGAGTGTAGGAGGGTTCACTGAAGCTTTCTTT. This encodes CAWSVGGFTEAFF.

This chain uses TRBV28 with TRBJ1-4, with a tentative D call TRBD1 (6 bases). V lost 10 bases to trimming and J lost 4 bases, with 13 bases between them. CDR1 MDHEN and CDR2 SYDVKM come from the germline V gene. CDR3 length equals 13 residues. CDR3 sequence: CATYRALNEKLFF. CDR3 DNA: TGTGCCACCTACAGGGCCCTTAATGAAAAACTGTTTTTT.

This rearrangement joins TRBV7-9 to TRBJ2-1; 8 bases agree with TRBD2. J gave up 0 bases and V 4 bases, and 5 bases lay outside the gene matches. This CDR3 comprises 16 residues. Germline CDR1 SEHNR, CDR2 FQNEAQ (reference sequence). The CDR3 loop is CASSSGLAGSYNEQFF. CDR3 DNA: TGTGCCAGCAGCTCAGGACTAGCAGGCTCCTACAATGAGCAGTTCTTC.

In regard to this clone: In the same sample, other DNA sequences code for this CDR3. The J gene is TRBJ1-6, the V gene TRBV5-6; 7 nucleotides agree with TRBD1. Unmatched junction bases numbered 1, after V lost 0 bases and J lost 7 bases. The CDR3 length is 14 residues. Germline loops: CDR1 SGHDT, CDR2 YYEEEE. The DNA of the CDR3 is TGTGCCAGCAGCTTGGACAGGGGCAATTCACCCCTCCACTTT. It is translated as CASSLDRGNSPLHF.

The J gene is TRBJ1-2, the V gene TRBV15; 9 nucleotides match TRBD1. The CDR3 contains 16 residues. V lost 1 base and J lost 3; bases outside the gene matches: 6. From germline, CDR1 is LNHNV and CDR2 YYDKDF (reference sequence). CDR3 protein: CATSRGGGQGYYGYTF. The CDR3 coding sequence is TGTGCCACCAGCAGAGGCGGGGGACAGGGTTACTATGGCTACACCTTC.

V and J are TRBV7-6 and TRBJ2-2; TRBD1 aligns across 9 bases. The CDR3 loop spans 16 amino acids. The J segment lost 4 bases and the V segment lost 5 bases, leaving 8 bases of the junction unmatched. Germline CDR1 is SGHVS and CDR2 is FNYEAQ. The CDR3 region is CASSRALTGGTGELFF. The CDR3 region has the DNA TGTGCCAGCAGCCGAGCCTTGACAGGGGGCACCGGGGAGCTGTTTTTT.

This chain joins TRBV4-3 and TRBJ1-2, with a possible D match to TRBD1 (6 bases). This CDR3 is 15 amino acids long. Germline-derived CDR1 and CDR2 are LGHNA and YSLEER. The V end lost 3 bases, the J end lost 5 bases, and 16 bases lay between the germline ends. The CDR3 loop reads CASSQQGQGGYGYTF. CDR3 nucleotide sequence: TGCGCCAGCAGCCAGCAGGGGCAGGGTGGGTATGGCTACACCTTC.

The chain has TRBV9 and TRBJ2-2, with 9 bases matching TRBD1. CDR3 length equals 16 residues. Germline values: CDR1 SGDLS, CDR2 YYNGEE. V was clipped by 4 bases and J by 7 bases; unmatched bases: 11. The CDR3 bases are TGTGCCAGCAGCCCGCTCGGGACAGGGAAGGGCGGGGAGCTGTTTTTT. It codes for CASSPLGTGKGGELFF. The full variable domain, in which reference TRBV9 and TRBJ2-2 provide the parts outside the CDR3, is DSGVTQTPKHLITATGQRVTLRCSPRSGDLSVYWYQQSLDQGLQFLIQYYNGEERAKGNILERFSAQQFPDLHSELNLSSLELGDSALYFCASSPLGTGKGGELFFGEGSRLTVL.

The rearrangement uses TRBV4-2 and TRBJ1-2; the match to TRBD1 covers 11 bases. The CDR3 has 19 amino acids. The junction had 9 bases not matched to a gene; V was cut back by 0 bases and J by 0 bases. Germline V CDR1 and CDR2: LGHNA, YNFKEQ. Written as DNA, the CDR3 is TGTGCCAGCAGCCAAGAGGACCTGGGGACAGGGGGATCTAACTATGGCTACACCTTC. Amino acids: CASSQEDLGTGGSNYGYTF.

The rearrangement links TRBV12-5 to TRBJ2-1; a weak D match, TRBD2 (5 bases). This CDR3 has 12 amino acids. CDR1 LGHNT and CDR2 FRNRAP come from the germline V gene. With 5 bases removed from V and 9 bases from J, the gap between germline ends came to 11 bases. The CDR3 loop is CASGPAGGEQFF. The CDR3 bases are TGTGCTAGTGGTCCCGCTGGAGGTGAGCAGTTCTTC.

The V call is TRBV3-1 (or the pseudogene TRBV3-2), the J call TRBJ1-5; a weak D match, TRBD1 (5 bases). The CDR3 covers 14 residues. The V end was cut by 1 base, the J end by 7 bases, with 11 bases between. The V gene's germline CDR1 is LGHDT and CDR2 YNNKEL (reference sequence). CDR3: CASSQGQTEQPQHF. CDR3 nucleotide sequence: TGTGCCAGCAGCCAAGGACAGACCGAACAGCCCCAGCATTTT.

The CDR3 DNA reads TGTGCCAGCAGCAGGGGACTAGCGGGTGACGAGCAGTACTTC. As protein: CASSRGLAGDEQYF. The rearrangement joins TRBV5-8 to TRBJ2-7, with TRBD2 identical over 12 bases. Losses at the gene ends were 4 bases for V and 5 bases for J; bases not matched to a gene: 4. CDR1 and CDR2 from the germline V gene are SGHTS and YDEGEE. The CDR3 is 14 amino acids. Full variable domain (missing parts from reference TRBV5-8 and TRBJ2-7): EAGVTQSPTHLIKTRGQQATLRCSPISGHTSVYWYQQALGLGLQFLLWYDEGEERNRGNFPPRFSGRQFPNYSSELNVNALELEDSALYLCASSRGLAGDEQYFGPGTRLTVT.

The chain has TRBV5-1 and TRBJ2-5; 14 nucleotides match TRBD2. This CDR3 region has 15 residues. Trimming removed 7 bases from V and 2 bases from J; junction bases left unmatched: 4. CDR1 is SGHRS and CDR2 is YFSETQ in the germline V gene. CDR3 DNA: TGCGCCAGCGCTGGACTAGCGGGGGGACAAGAGACCCAGTACTTC. This codes for CASAGLAGGQETQYF.

The V call is TRBV7-9, the J call TRBJ2-5; the D gene is possibly TRBD1 (6 bases). Deletions cut 4 bases from V and 2 bases from J, with 8 bases between. This CDR3 is built from 13 residues. The germline CDR1 and CDR2 sequences are SEHNR and FQNEAQ (reference sequence). In DNA form, the CDR3 reads TGTGCCAGCAGCTCCGGACAGCAAGAGACCCAGTACTTC. This gives the protein CASSSGQQETQYF.

This chain joins TRBV5-1 and TRBJ2-3, with D possibly being TRBD1 (6 bases). The CDR3 has 15 residues. Trimming pared 4 bases from V and 0 bases from J, leaving 12 bases between. Germline-derived CDR1 and CDR2 are SGHRS and YFSETQ. The chain's CDR3 is CASSRTDPSTDTQYF. The DNA of the CDR3 is TGCGCCAGCAGCCGGACAGACCCTAGCACAGATACGCAGTATTTT. Combining the CDR3 with reference TRBV5-1 and TRBJ2-3 gives the whole variable domain KAGVTQTPRYLIKTRGQQVTLSCSPISGHRSVSWYQQTPGQGLQFLFEYFSETQRNKGNFPGRFSGRQFSNSRSEMNVSTLELGDSALYLCASSRTDPSTDTQYFGPGTRLTVL.

This clone was observed once. V gene TRBV28 combines with J gene TRBJ2-7; 13 bases match TRBD2. V dropped 6 bases and J dropped 2; count of bases not matched to a gene: 7. The CDR3 is 16 residues long. The germline gives CDR1 MDHEN, CDR2 SYDVKM. The CDR3 spells CASSLTGTSGTYEQYF. CDR3 bases: TGTGCCAGCAGCCTTACCGGGACTAGCGGGACCTACGAGCAGTACTTC.

This chain uses TRBV13 with TRBJ2-7, with 8 bases lining up with TRBD2. Per germline, CDR1 PRHDT and CDR2 FYEKMQ (reference sequence). Unmatched junction bases numbered 1, after V lost 0 bases and J lost 3 bases. CDR3 length: 14 amino acids. The CDR3 nucleotides read TGTGCCAGCAGCTTAGGGCGGGAGGTCTACGAGCAGTACTTC. This encodes CASSLGREVYEQYF.

This clone was found once. The chain combines TRBV19 with TRBJ2-2, with D possibly being TRBD2 (7 bases). CDR1 and CDR2 (germline): LNHDA, SQIVND (reference sequence). This CDR3 has 12 residues. DNA for the CDR3: TGTGCAGCGGGACAGAACACCGGGGAGCTGTTTTTT. This codes for CAAGQNTGELFF. The full variable domain, completed using reference TRBV19 and TRBJ2-2, is DGGITQSPKYLFRKEGQNVTLSCEQNLNHDAMYWYRQDPGQGLRLIYYSQIVNDFQKGDIAEGYSVSREKKESFPLTVTSAQKNPTAFYLCAAGQNTGELFFGEGSRLTVL.

The genes are TRBV7-2 and TRBJ2-1; TRBD2 might be the D (5 bases). Germline loops: CDR1 SGHTA, CDR2 FQGNSA. CDR3 length equals 15 residues. Trimming pared 0 bases from V and 0 bases from J, leaving 6 bases between. CDR3 sequence: CASSLAGSSYNEQFF. The DNA of the CDR3 is TGTGCCAGCAGCTTAGCGGGGAGCTCCTACAATGAGCAGTTCTTC. Combining the CDR3 with reference TRBV7-2 and TRBJ2-1 gives the whole variable domain GAGVSQSPSNKVTEKGKDVELRCDPISGHTALYWYRQSLGQGLEFLIYFQGNSAPDKSGLPSDRFSAERTGGSVSTLTIQRTQQEDSAVYLCASSLAGSSYNEQFFGPGTRLTVL.

The V call is TRBV5-1, the J call TRBJ2-7; unclear D gene. The CDR3 length is 13 residues. Trimming left V 3 bases short and J 3 bases short, with 10 bases between. The germline CDR1 and CDR2 sequences are SGHRS and YFSETQ. In DNA form, the CDR3 reads TGCGCCAGCAGCTCCCCCGGTGGCTACGAGCAGTACTTC. Translated, it gives CASSSPGGYEQYF.

The J gene is TRBJ2-2, the V gene TRBV6-2 or TRBV6-3; TRBD1 agrees at 7 bases. The V segment lost 2 bases and the J segment 0 bases; nucleotides outside the gene matches: 9. Germline V gene sequence: CDR1 MNHEY, CDR2 SVGEGT. The CDR3 has 18 amino acids. CDR3 loop: CASSYPPWDSPNTGELFF. CDR3 coding DNA: TGTGCCAGCAGTTACCCCCCCTGGGACAGTCCGAACACCGGGGAGCTGTTTTTT.

This clone appeared a single time. The chain couples TRBV28 to TRBJ2-3, with 13 bases matching TRBD2. The junction had 6 bases not matched to a gene; V was cut back by 5 bases and J by 4 bases. Germline CDR1 is MDHEN and CDR2 is SYDVKM. This CDR3 has 16 amino acids. The DNA for the CDR3 is TGTGCCAGCAGTATTACTAGCGGGAGGGTCTCAGATACGCAGTATTTT. This translates into CASSITSGRVSDTQYF.

V and J are TRBV15 and TRBJ1-4; D is unclear. The CDR3 consists of 13 residues. V was clipped by 1 base and J by 7 bases, with 7 bases between them. The germline gives CDR1 LNHNV, CDR2 YYDKDF (reference sequence). For the CDR3, the DNA is TGTGCCACCAGCAGAGTACGGGGTGAAAAACTGTTTTTT. This encodes CATSRVRGEKLFF.

This rearrangement joins TRBV6-5 to TRBJ1-5; the D gene is possibly TRBD1 (5 bases). There are 14 residues in the CDR3. Germline CDR1 MNHEY, CDR2 SVGAGI. Trimming took 8 bases from V and 0 from J, leaving 11 bases between them. The chain's CDR3 is CASAGTVSNQPQHF. As DNA, the CDR3 is TGTGCCAGCGCGGGGACCGTTAGCAATCAGCCCCAGCATTTT.

CDR3 in amino acids: CASSLSPGSENTEAFF. In DNA form, the CDR3 reads TGCGCCAGCAGCCTCTCACCCGGGAGCGAGAACACTGAAGCTTTCTTT. The chain is built from TRBV4-1 and TRBJ1-1; no definite D call. V lost 4 bases and J 1 base, leaving 16 bases between the germline ends. The CDR3 runs to 16 residues. From germline, CDR1 is MGHRA and CDR2 YSYEKL.